This T cell receptor beta chain was recorded in a study of OX40 agonist ivuxolimab in advanced cancers. About the study: Cancers in dose escalation were hepatocellular, melanoma, renal cell and head and neck.

With V trimmed by 0 bases and J by 0 bases, 12 bases remained unmatched. The CDR3 has 20 residues. Germline-derived CDR1 and CDR2 are ENHRY and SYGVKD. Libraries were prepared by immunoSEQ multiplex PCR; TCRdb keeps only in-frame clonotypes and omits some of them. In the table there are about 150,000 clones, under 95% of which are singletons. This chain joins TRBV10-3 and TRBJ2-2; 8 bases align to TRBD1. The sequencing used CD4+ or CD8+ T cells sorted from blood, collected in a trial of the OX40 agonist ivuxolimab. This TCR came from an adult with an advanced solid tumor such as melanoma, head and neck, liver or kidney cancer. The CDR3 reads CAISESTWTGKKTNTGELFF. For the CDR3, the DNA is TGTGCCATCAGTGAGTCGACATGGACAGGGAAAAAAACGAACACCGGGGAGCTGTTTTTT.